This TCR beta chain derives from a study of T cells in women clearing cervical HPV infection. About the research overall: Cases: HPV16-related CIN3 or worse on histology, a couple of invasive cancers. Blood came at first lesion visit for cases, post-clearance for controls. The study's findings and limits: Controls had more TRBV6-7 (roughly 0.16%) than cases (roughly 0.11%). CIN3+ cases had significantly higher TCR richness than controls; evenness did not differ.

Repertoires were generated with immunoSEQ multiplex PCR, while TCRdb's copy carries only in-frame clones and drops some. The sample includes over 30,000 clones. This CDR3 spans 15 amino acids. Germline V gene lookup returns CDR1 DFQATT and CDR2 SNEGSKA (reference sequence). The ends lost 3 bases at V and 0 bases at J; junction bases unmatched: 8. In the case of this clone: Its antigen is as yet unknown. The CDR3 end lies 3 residues beyond the end of the read and is filled in from the germline J gene.

The V gene is TRBV20-1, the J gene TRBJ2-7, with 7 bases identical to TRBD2. The sequence was collected from a woman between 18 and 69 years old with a cervical HPV16 infection that either progressed to CIN3+ or cleared (not recorded which). The sample was blood buffy coat. This chain's CDR3 is CSARLGLTSSYEQYF. The covered CDR3 bases are TGCAGTGCTAGGCTGGGACTAACGAGCTCCTACGAG.